This T cell receptor beta chain derives from a study of chemoradiotherapy in HPV16-positive cancers. About the research overall: Candidate HPV-specific clones and shared TCR motifs came from a couple of HPV16-positive patients.

Here immunoSEQ multiplex PCR was the method, and the copy in TCRdb shows in-frame clones only, minus some. The repertoire consists of about 29,000 clones, with over 85% occurring once and the leading ten covering roughly 18%. Findings and limits, study-wide: HPV-responsive T-cell expansion during chemoradiotherapy was linked to improved recurrence-free survival in HPV16-positive patients. During treatment, candidate HPV-specific clones and E7-related motifs expanded in tumor.

Over chemoradiotherapy, repertoires were sampled more than once. Germline V lookup: CDR1 SGHRS, CDR2 YFSETQ. The V and J ends lost 4 bases and 4 bases, in that order; junction bases with no gene match: 4. The CDR3 is 15 residues long. In regard to this clone: Its antigen remains unknown.

The material sequenced was blood, taken from a patient who underwent chemoradiotherapy. The rearrangement joins TRBV5-1 to TRBJ2-1; TRBD2 matches 11 bases. This receptor was obtained from a human donor with HPV-associated anogenital cancer. CDR3 protein: CASSPRTSGYNEQFF. The CDR3 nucleotides read TGCGCCAGCAGCCCTAGGACTAGCGGGTACAATGAGCAGTTCTTC.